Given below is one T cell receptor (beta chain) in context. In the authors' workflow: Nucleated cell number was recorded as an estimate derived from reference gene primer amplification. Clones were sequenced by immunoSEQ multiplex PCR, and TCRdb holds only the in-frame ones, with some missing. V and J calls and clone size come straight from that table; D and trimming were deduced from the DNA. The profile shows about 180,000 clones, about 75% of them singletons. The source of the sample is a study of blood T cell repertoires in COVID-19. The wider study: Spain, Italy and the United States supplied samples that represented acute and convalescent COVID-19. PBMCs, B-cell-depleted T cells, or T cells provided the cDNA or gDNA that made up the material.

The sequence came from a woman in her sixties or seventies with acute or convalescent COVID-19. Sample: peripheral blood.

The CDR3: CASSQDHRAGELFF. The CDR3 nucleotides read TGTGCCAGCAGCCAAGATCACAGGGCCGGGGAGCTGTTTTTT. This chain joins TRBV3-1 (or the pseudogene TRBV3-2) and TRBJ2-2; weak D call: TRBD1 (6 bases). Germline CDR1 LGHDT, CDR2 YNNKEL (reference sequence). The CDR3 is 14 amino acids. V gave up 0 bases and J gave up 6 bases, with 8 bases separating them.